The rows below give T cell receptor beta chains drawn from one sample of a study of T-cell memory formation after mild COVID-19. MiXCR was run by TCRdb on the 5' RACE reads, yielding one entry per CDR3 protein. Of around 340,000 distinct CDR3 sequences in the sample, about 15% were seen once. The material sequenced was PBMCs or a T cell subset sorted from them (not recorded which). These receptors originate from a man younger than 35 who had mild COVID-19 (a few samples of this study predate the infection). Cell type and time point are not known. The CDR3 runs from the conserved cysteine through the conserved F or W. The D gene is left open where the match is weak. Clone size is not always given. Where it is, it says once, few, many or a class for expanded clones.

cdr3_length: 16
j_call: TRBJ2-3
v_call: TRBV7-2
d_call: TRBD2
clone_size: NA
cdr3_nt: TGTGCCAGCAGCAATCTAGCGGGGGGCTTCACAGATACGCAGTATTTT
cdr3_aa: CASSNLAGGFTDTQYF

cdr3_length: 15
j_call: TRBJ1-2
v_call: TRBV7-2
d_call: NA
clone_size: few
cdr3_nt: TGTGCCAGCGGCTTAGGGGCAATGGCGCACTATGGCTACACCTTC
cdr3_aa: CASGLGAMAHYGYTF

cdr3_length: 16
j_call: TRBJ1-5
v_call: TRBV5-5
d_call: TRBD1
clone_size: NA
cdr3_nt: TGTGCCAGCAGCTTGATTTGGACAGGGAGTAATCAGCCCCAGCATTTT
cdr3_aa: CASSLIWTGSNQPQHF

cdr3_length: 19
j_call: TRBJ1-5
v_call: TRBV15
d_call: NA
clone_size: few
cdr3_nt: TGTGCCACCAGCAACCCCTGGACCCTCCCCGCTTATAGCAATCAGCCCCAGCATTTT
cdr3_aa: CATSNPWTLPAYSNQPQHF

cdr3_length: 14
j_call: TRBJ1-1
v_call: TRBV7-9
d_call: NA
clone_size: few
cdr3_nt: TGTGCCAGCAGCTTCGGGACGTTGGTCACTGAAGCTTTCTTT
cdr3_aa: CASSFGTLVTEAFF

cdr3_length: 13
j_call: TRBJ1-4
v_call: TRBV6-5
d_call: NA
clone_size: NA
cdr3_nt: TGTGCCACCCATTCCGGGGGGGATGAAAAACTGTTTTTT
cdr3_aa: CATHSGGDEKLFF

cdr3_length: 16
j_call: TRBJ2-3
v_call: TRBV5-1
d_call: TRBD2
clone_size: few
cdr3_nt: TGCGCCAGCAGCTTGAAACTAGCGGGGGACACAGATACGCAGTATTTT
cdr3_aa: CASSLKLAGDTDTQYF

cdr3_length: 14
j_call: TRBJ1-3
v_call: TRBV7-9
d_call: NA
clone_size: many
cdr3_nt: TGTGCCAGCACCCCCGACTACTCTGGAAACACCATATATTTT
cdr3_aa: CASTPDYSGNTIYF

cdr3_length: 16
j_call: TRBJ1-2
v_call: TRBV5-1
d_call: TRBD1
clone_size: NA
cdr3_nt: TGCGCCAGCAGCCTACCGACAGGGGATTTAAACTATGGCTACACCTTC
cdr3_aa: CASSLPTGDLNYGYTF

cdr3_length: 13
j_call: TRBJ2-5
v_call: TRBV18
d_call: NA
clone_size: NA
cdr3_nt: TGTGCCAGCTCATCCGGGGGTAAAGAGACCCAGTACTTC
cdr3_aa: CASSSGGKETQYF

cdr3_length: 13
j_call: TRBJ1-1
v_call: TRBV2
d_call: NA
clone_size: NA
cdr3_nt: TGTGCCAGCGTCAGGGATTTGAACACTGAAGCTTTCTTT
cdr3_aa: CASVRDLNTEAFF

cdr3_length: 17
j_call: TRBJ2-3
v_call: TRBV6-2/TRBV6-3
d_call: NA
clone_size: few
cdr3_nt: TGTGCCAGCAGTCTTCCGACTTCCCAGAAACCCACAGATACGCAGTATTTT
cdr3_aa: CASSLPTSQKPTDTQYF

cdr3_length: 13
j_call: TRBJ1-2
v_call: TRBV7-2
d_call: NA
clone_size: once
cdr3_nt: TGTGCCAGCAGCCCAGGCACAGAATATGGCTACAACTTC
cdr3_aa: CASSPGTEYGYNF

cdr3_length: 14
j_call: TRBJ1-2
v_call: TRBV5-6
d_call: TRBD1
clone_size: NA
cdr3_nt: TGTGCCAGCACCCTTGACAGGGGTCGAGATGGCTACACCTTC
cdr3_aa: CASTLDRGRDGYTF

cdr3_length: 11
j_call: TRBJ2-1
v_call: TRBV7-9
d_call: NA
clone_size: NA
cdr3_nt: TGTGCCAGCAGCCCCCTTGATGAGCAGTTCTTC
cdr3_aa: CASSPLDEQFF

cdr3_length: 14
j_call: TRBJ2-4
v_call: TRBV7-2
d_call: NA
clone_size: few
cdr3_nt: TGTGCCAGCAGCTCAGGGAGAACCAAAAACATTCAGTACTTC
cdr3_aa: CASSSGRTKNIQYF